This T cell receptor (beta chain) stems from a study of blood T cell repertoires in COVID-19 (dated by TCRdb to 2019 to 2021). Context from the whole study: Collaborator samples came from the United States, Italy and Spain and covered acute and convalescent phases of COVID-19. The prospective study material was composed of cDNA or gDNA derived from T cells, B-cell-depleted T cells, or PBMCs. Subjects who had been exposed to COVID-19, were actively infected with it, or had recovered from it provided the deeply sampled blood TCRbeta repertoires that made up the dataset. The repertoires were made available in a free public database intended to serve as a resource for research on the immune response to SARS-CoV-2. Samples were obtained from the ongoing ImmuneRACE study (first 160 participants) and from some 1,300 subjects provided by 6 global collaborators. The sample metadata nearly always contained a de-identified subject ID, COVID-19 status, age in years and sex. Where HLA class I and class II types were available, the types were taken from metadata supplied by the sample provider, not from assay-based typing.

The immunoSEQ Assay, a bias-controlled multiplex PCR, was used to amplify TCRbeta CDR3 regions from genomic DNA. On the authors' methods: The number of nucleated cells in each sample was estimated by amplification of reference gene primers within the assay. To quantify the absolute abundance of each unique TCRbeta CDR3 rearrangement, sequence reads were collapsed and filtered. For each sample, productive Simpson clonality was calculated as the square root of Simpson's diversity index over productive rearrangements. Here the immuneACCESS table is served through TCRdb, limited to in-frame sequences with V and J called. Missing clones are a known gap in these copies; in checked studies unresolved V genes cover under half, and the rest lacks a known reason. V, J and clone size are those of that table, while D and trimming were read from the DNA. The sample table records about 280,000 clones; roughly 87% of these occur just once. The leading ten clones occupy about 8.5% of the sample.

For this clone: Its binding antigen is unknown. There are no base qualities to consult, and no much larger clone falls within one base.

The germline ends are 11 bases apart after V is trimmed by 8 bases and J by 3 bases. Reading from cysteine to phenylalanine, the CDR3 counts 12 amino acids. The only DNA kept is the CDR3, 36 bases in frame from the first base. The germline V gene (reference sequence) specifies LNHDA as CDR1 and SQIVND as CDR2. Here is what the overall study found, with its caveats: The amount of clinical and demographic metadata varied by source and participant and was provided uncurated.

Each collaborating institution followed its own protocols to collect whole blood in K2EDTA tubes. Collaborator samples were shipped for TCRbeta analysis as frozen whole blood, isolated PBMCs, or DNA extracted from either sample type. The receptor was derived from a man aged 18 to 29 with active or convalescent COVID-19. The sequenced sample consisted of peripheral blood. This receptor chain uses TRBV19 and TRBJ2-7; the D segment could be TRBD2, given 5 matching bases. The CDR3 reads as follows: CASGLWGYEQYF. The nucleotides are TGTGCCAGTGGACTTTGGGGCTACGAGCAGTACTTC.